These T cell receptor beta chains were read from a single sample in a study of neoadjuvant anti-PD-1 for oral cavity cancer. Produced via immunoSEQ multiplex PCR; TCRdb's table is partial and in-frame only. Of tens of thousands of clones in the sample, around 83% are singletons; the top ten hold more than 3%. Sequencing used PBMCs, obtained before nivolumab (anti-PD-1) treatment. The receptors stem from a person between 35 and 79 years old with oral cavity squamous cell carcinoma. The CDR3 runs from the conserved cysteine through the conserved F or W. Fields, in order: clone size, J gene, D gene, CDR3 length, V gene, CDR3 protein, CDR3 DNA. D genes are given only for firm matches. Expanded clones get a size class; other rows say once, few or many, or leave the size out.

. | TRBJ2-1 | . | 16 | TRBV19 | CASSIGVLRPYNEQFF | TGTGCCAGTAGTATAGGGGTTTTGAGGCCCTACAATGAGCAGTTCTTC
. | TRBJ2-3 | TRBD2 | 15 | TRBV6-4 | CASSLSSGTSDTQYF | TGTGCCAGCAGTCTCTCTAGCGGGACCTCAGATACGCAGTATTTT
few | TRBJ1-1 | TRBD1 | 16 | TRBV6-6 | CASSPPAGGRGTEAFF | TGTGCCAGCAGTCCTCCCGCAGGGGGCAGGGGCACTGAAGCTTTCTTT
once | TRBJ1-2 | TRBD1 | 13 | TRBV19 | CASRETGGYGYTF | TGTGCCAGTAGGGAGACAGGGGGCTATGGCTACACCTTC
. | TRBJ1-4 | TRBD1 | 16 | TRBV4-1 | CASLDRTGPHYEKLFF | TGCGCCAGCTTGGACAGGACCGGACCCCATTATGAAAAACTGTTTTTT
. | TRBJ1-5 | TRBD1 | 15 | TRBV5-1 | CASSPGQGINQPQHF | TGCGCCAGCAGCCCGGGACAGGGGATCAATCAGCCCCAGCATTTT
. | TRBJ2-1 | TRBD1 | 15 | TRBV7-3 | CASSPDRVNYNEQFF | TGTGCCAGCAGCCCAGACAGGGTTAACTACAATGAGCAGTTCTTC
. | TRBJ1-6 | . | 16 | TRBV4-2 | CASSQDGLRRGSPLHF | TGTGCCAGCAGCCAAGATGGGCTGCGGAGGGGTTCACCCCTCCACTTT
few | TRBJ2-3 | . | 14 | TRBV11-3 | CASSPTRSTDTQYF | TGTGCCAGCAGCCCCACCCGGAGCACAGATACGCAGTATTTT
once | TRBJ2-2 | TRBD2 | 17 | TRBV9 | CASSTTSGAWYTGELFF | TGTGCCAGCAGCACCACTAGCGGGGCATGGTACACCGGGGAGCTGTTTTTT
. | TRBJ2-7 | . | 13 | TRBV6-5 | CASSYSQYYEQYF | TGTGCCAGCAGTTACTCCCAGTACTACGAGCAGTACTTC
once | TRBJ2-6 | . | 15 | TRBV5-4 | CASSLLESGANVLTF | TGTGCCAGCAGCTTGCTCGAATCTGGGGCCAACGTCCTGACTTTC
few | TRBJ2-3 | TRBD1 | 15 | TRBV5-1 | CASSSGTASTDTQYF | TGCGCCAGCAGCTCCGGGACAGCTAGCACAGATACGCAGTATTTT
. | TRBJ1-3 | . | 15 | TRBV4-1 | CASSFLGLTGNTIYF | TGCGCCAGCAGCTTTCTAGGTCTAACTGGAAACACCATATATTTT
. | TRBJ2-5 | . | 14 | TRBV11-2 | CASSPDSPQETQYF | TGTGCCAGCAGCCCGGACAGTCCTCAAGAGACCCAGTACTTC
. | TRBJ1-5 | . | 15 | TRBV27 | CASSLGGLRNQPQHF | TGTGCCAGCAGTTTGGGGGGATTAAGGAATCAGCCCCAGCATTTT
. | TRBJ1-2 | . | 12 | TRBV5-5 | CASSLEGYGYTF | TGTGCCAGCAGCTTAGAAGGGTATGGCTACACCTTC
. | TRBJ1-1 | TRBD1 | 13 | TRBV27 | CASTRDRNTEAFF | TGTGCCAGCACCCGGGACAGGAACACTGAAGCTTTCTTT
few | TRBJ1-4 | . | 13 | TRBV5-1 | CASSSPESEKLFF | TGCGCCAGCAGTTCGCCTGAATCTGAAAAACTGTTTTTT
. | TRBJ2-5 | . | 14 | TRBV5-4 | CASSFMGAQETQYF | TGTGCCAGCAGCTTCATGGGGGCCCAAGAGACCCAGTACTTC
few | TRBJ1-6 | . | 14 | TRBV4-2 | CASSQDSQNSPLHF | TGTGCCAGCAGCCAAGACTCCCAGAATTCACCCCTCCACTTT
. | TRBJ2-3 | TRBD2 | 13 | TRBV27 | CASSGLGTDTQYF | TGTGCCAGCAGTGGACTAGGCACAGATACGCAGTATTTT
. | TRBJ2-7 | TRBD1 | 15 | TRBV7-9 | CASSHSGTGGREQYF | TGTGCCAGCAGCCACTCCGGGACAGGGGGCCGCGAGCAGTACTTC
. | TRBJ2-2 | . | 16 | TRBV5-1 | CASSLSVLMNTGELFF | TGCGCCAGCAGCTTGTCCGTCCTGATGAACACCGGGGAGCTGTTTTTT
. | TRBJ2-1 | TRBD1 | 15 | TRBV6-5 | CASTQLGDRDHEQFF | TGTGCCAGCACTCAACTGGGGGACAGGGATCATGAGCAGTTCTTC
once | TRBJ2-5 | . | 15 | TRBV10-2 | CASRFGPGPQETQYF | TGCGCCAGCAGATTCGGCCCCGGCCCCCAGGAGACCCAGTACTTC
. | TRBJ1-1 | . | 14 | TRBV27 | CASSFEQSNTEAFF | TGTGCCAGCAGTTTCGAACAGTCGAACACTGAAGCTTTCTTT
once | TRBJ1-4 | . | 17 | TRBV5-1 | CASSLVGIRQRREKLFF | TGCGCCAGCAGCTTGGTGGGTATTCGACAGAGAAGAGAAAAACTGTTTTTT